Listed here are 5 T cell receptor beta chains from one sample, sequenced in a study of identical twins. TCRdb reprocessed the 5' RACE reads with MiXCR, giving one entry per CDR3 protein. The table records 690,000 or so distinct CDR3 sequences, approximately 6% of them present only once. What was sequenced was naive T cells sorted from blood. The receptor source for this set is a man between 18 and 29 years old in good health.

This clonotype was found many times. The rearrangement uses TRBV20-1 and TRBJ2-5, with D possibly being TRBD1 or TRBD2 (6 bases each). CDR1 DFQATT and CDR2 SNEGSKA come from the germline V gene (reference sequence). V lost 5 bases and J lost 7, with 17 bases in between. The CDR3 is 13 amino acids. As DNA, the CDR3 is TGCAGTGCTGTTTCGGGGGCCGGGAGGACCCAGTACTTC. It encodes CSAVSGAGRTQYF.

CDR3 nucleotide sequence: TGTGCCAGCAGTGAGCCGGGTCGGACAGGGGACACCGGGGAGCTGTTTTTT. This encodes CASSEPGRTGDTGELFF. V is TRBV6-1 and J is TRBJ2-2; 9 positions match TRBD1. The length of the CDR3 is 17 residues. Germline V lookup: CDR1 MNHNS, CDR2 SASEGT. V dropped 3 bases and J dropped 3; count of bases not matched to a gene: 8.

The rearrangement uses TRBV7-3 and TRBJ1-1, with D unresolved. The CDR3 runs to 12 residues. CDR1 and CDR2 (germline): SGHTA, FQGTGA. Between the trimmed V and J ends, which lost 4 bases and 7 bases, there was a span of 10 bases. The DNA for the CDR3 is TGTGCCAGCAGCTCCCGTTCCGGTGAAGCTTTCTTT. Translation: CASSSRSGEAFF.

This clonotype was detected a few times. This rearrangement joins TRBV5-1 to TRBJ2-1; 11 bases fit TRBD2. Losses at the gene ends were 5 bases for V and 12 bases for J; bases not matched to a gene: 7. From germline, CDR1 is SGHRS and CDR2 YFSETQ. The CDR3 has 13 amino acids. The CDR3 spells CASSRVAGGPQFF. In DNA, the CDR3 is TGCGCCAGCAGTCGGGTAGCGGGAGGGCCGCAGTTCTTC.

There are a few counts of this clonotype. This chain uses TRBV30 with TRBJ1-5; D ambiguous. Germline CDR1 GTSNPN, CDR2 SVGIG (reference sequence). This CDR3 is built from 13 residues. V was pared by 0 bases and J by 3 bases, with 6 bases between. The CDR3 nucleotides read TGTGCCTGGAGTGTACATCTCAATCAGCCCCAGCATTTT. The encoded protein is CAWSVHLNQPQHF.